These 15 T cell receptor beta chains share one sample of origin, sequenced in a study of T cell responses to AZD1222 COVID-19 vaccine. Libraries were prepared by immunoSEQ multiplex PCR; TCRdb keeps only in-frame clonotypes and omits some of them. Altogether some 130,000 clones are present, about 93% being singletons, with the ten largest covering about 9.1%. The sequencing used peripheral blood, collected on day 0 of AZD1222 vaccination. Receptors originate from an adult in good health.

The chain has TRBV30 and TRBJ2-4, with D hard to call. Trimming cost V 5 bases and J 2 bases, with 10 bases left between them. The CDR3 spans 13 residues. Germline CDR1 reads GTSNPN; CDR2 reads SVGIG (reference sequence). For the CDR3, the DNA is TGTGCCTGGGGGAAGGGAACCAAAAACATTCAGTACTTC. It yields the protein CAWGKGTKNIQYF.

The chain couples TRBV29-1 to TRBJ2-1; D assignment may be TRBD1 or TRBD2 (5 bases each). Trimming took off 4 bases at V and 8 bases at J, with 12 bases between the two ends. CDR1 and CDR2 (germline): SQVTM, ANQGSEA. The CDR3 is made up of 12 amino acids. CDR3 region: CSVVGLGDEQFF. The CDR3 region has the DNA TGCAGCGTTGTAGGCCTGGGGGATGAGCAGTTCTTC.

This chain joins TRBV11-3 and TRBJ2-7; D not resolved. The CDR3 has 12 residues. Trimming stripped 1 base from V and 6 bases from J, with 7 bases between. Germline values: CDR1 SGHNT, CDR2 YENEEA. The DNA for the CDR3 is TGTGCCAGCAGCTTAGTAGGTCGCGAGCAGTACTTC. Its translation: CASSLVGREQYF.

This clone was seen once. This chain links TRBV7-2 with TRBJ1-1, with D possibly being TRBD1 (6 bases). The CDR3 totals 14 residues. Trimming removed 4 bases at V and 5 bases at J, with 14 bases between. Germline assignment: CDR1 SGHTA and CDR2 FQGNSA. CDR3 DNA sequence: TGTGCCAGCAGCTCCCGGGCAGGGGTGACTGAAGCTTTCTTT. Amino acids: CASSSRAGVTEAFF.

This chain uses TRBV6-5 with TRBJ2-5; D may match TRBD1 or TRBD2 (5 bases each). Germline lookup yields CDR1 MNHEY and CDR2 SVGAGI. CDR3 length equals 14 residues. V lost 5 bases and J lost 5, with 15 bases in between. As DNA, the CDR3 is TGTGCCAGCAGTCCCCGGTCTTGGGGGGAGACCCAGTACTTC. Its translation is CASSPRSWGETQYF.

V is TRBV30 and J is TRBJ2-5; perhaps TRBD2 as D (5 bases). Looked up from germline, CDR1 is GTSNPN and CDR2 is SVGIG (reference sequence). The V end was cut by 2 bases, the J end by 5 bases, with 9 bases between. The CDR3 is made up of 12 amino acids. CDR3 protein: CAWSTGGETQYF. The CDR3 DNA reads as TGTGCCTGGAGTACGGGCGGGGAGACCCAGTACTTC.

The chain uses TRBV6-5 and TRBJ2-7; D gene uncertain. Trimming cost V 0 bases and J 3 bases, with 9 bases left between them. The CDR3 runs 14 residues. Germline loops: CDR1 MNHEY, CDR2 SVGAGI. The CDR3 DNA sequence: TGTGCCAGCAGTTACTCCTATCTTCACTACGAGCAGTACTTC. This translates into CASSYSYLHYEQYF.

This clone appeared once. The J gene is TRBJ1-2, the V gene TRBV12-5; 7 bases are shared with TRBD1. V lost 6 bases, J lost 3 bases, and 13 bases stayed unmatched. The length of the CDR3 is 16 residues. CDR1 is LGHNT and CDR2 is FRNRAP in the germline V gene. CDR3 sequence reads: CASGLQRQGNDYGYTF. As DNA, the CDR3 is TGTGCTAGTGGACTCCAGAGACAGGGAAATGACTATGGCTACACCTTC.

The rearrangement links TRBV5-6 to TRBJ2-7; 10 bases agree with TRBD1. V shed 2 bases and J 3 bases; nucleotides not matched to a gene: 2. The CDR3 extends over 14 amino acids. Germline V gene data show CDR1 as SGHDT and CDR2 as YYEEEE. CDR3: CASSFGTGVYEQYF. The CDR3 DNA reads TGTGCCAGCAGCTTTGGGACAGGGGTCTACGAGCAGTACTTC.

V is TRBV11-2 and J is TRBJ2-7, with D perhaps TRBD2 (6 bases). This CDR3 is built from 12 residues. Trimming removed 1 base at V and 6 bases at J, with 7 bases between. Germline assignment: CDR1 SGHAT and CDR2 FQNNGV. The CDR3 reads CASSLGSGEQYF. In DNA, the CDR3 is TGTGCCAGCAGCTTAGGTAGCGGCGAGCAGTACTTC. Variable domain in full (rest from reference TRBV11-2 and TRBJ2-7): EAGVAQSPRYKIIEKRQSVAFWCNPISGHATLYWYQQILGQGPKLLIQFQNNGVVDDSQLPKDRFSAERLKGVDSTLKIQPAKLEDSAVYLCASSLGSGEQYFGPGTRLTVT.

The chain combines TRBV6-6 with TRBJ1-3; D call uncertain. Deletions cut 6 bases from V and 0 bases from J, with 12 bases between. CDR3 length equals 15 residues. Germline CDR1 is MNHNY and CDR2 is SVGAGI (reference sequence). The CDR3 DNA reads as TGTGCCAGCAGCCAAGACACGAGCTCTGGAAACACCATATATTTT. Encoded protein: CASSQDTSSGNTIYF.

The rearrangement uses TRBV28 and TRBJ1-1, with 8 bases identical to TRBD1. Germline CDR1 reads MDHEN; CDR2 reads SYDVKM. The V gene end was trimmed by 5 bases and the J gene end by 6 bases; junction bases not matched to a gene: 5. This CDR3 spans 13 amino acids. For the CDR3, the DNA is TGTGCCAGCAGTCTATACAGGGGGGCTGAAGCTTTCTTT. Translation gives CASSLYRGAEAFF.

The chain couples TRBV5-1 to TRBJ2-3, with D possibly being TRBD2 (7 bases). The CDR3 sequence is 16 residues long. V lost 4 bases and J lost 7, with 22 bases in between. Germline lookup yields CDR1 SGHRS and CDR2 YFSETQ. The chain's CDR3 is CASSLTGRESSNTQYF. The CDR3 DNA sequence: TGCGCCAGCAGCCTCACAGGGAGGGAGAGTTCTAATACGCAGTATTTT.

A remark on this clone: A read error may produce the germline difference seen at one junction end. The rearrangement joins TRBV7-7 to TRBJ2-3; D unclear. CDR1 and CDR2 (germline): SSHAT, FNYEAQ (reference sequence). The CDR3 spans 13 residues. The CDR3 region has the DNA TGTGCTAGCAGCTTACAACCCACAGATACGCAGTATTTT. This translates into CASSLQPTDTQYF.

The V gene is TRBV2, the J gene TRBJ2-3; TRBD1 matches at 7 bases. V trimming: 5 bases; J trimming: 4 bases; junction bases outside the gene matches: 6. Germline-derived CDR1 and CDR2 are SNHLY and FYNNEI. The CDR3 sequence is 14 residues long. DNA of the CDR3: TGTGCCAGCAGTTTTACCGGGACAGCAGATACGCAGTATTTT. It translates to CASSFTGTADTQYF.